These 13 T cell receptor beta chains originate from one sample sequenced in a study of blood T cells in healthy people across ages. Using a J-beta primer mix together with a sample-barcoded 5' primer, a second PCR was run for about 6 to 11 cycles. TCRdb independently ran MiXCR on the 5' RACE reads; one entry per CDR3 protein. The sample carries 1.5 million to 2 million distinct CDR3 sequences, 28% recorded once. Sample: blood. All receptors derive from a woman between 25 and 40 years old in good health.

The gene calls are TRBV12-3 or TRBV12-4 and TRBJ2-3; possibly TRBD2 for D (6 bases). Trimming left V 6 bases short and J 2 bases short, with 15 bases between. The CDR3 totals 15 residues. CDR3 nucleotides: TGTGCCAGCAGCCTATTAGCGGCCGCCACAGATACGCAGTATTTT. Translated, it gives CASSLLAAATDTQYF.

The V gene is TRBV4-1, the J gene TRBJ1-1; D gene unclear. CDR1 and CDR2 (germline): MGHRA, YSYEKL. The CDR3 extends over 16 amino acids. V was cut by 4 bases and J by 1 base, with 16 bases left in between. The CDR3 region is CASSPGPARTNTEAFF. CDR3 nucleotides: TGCGCCAGCAGCCCCGGACCGGCCCGGACGAACACTGAAGCTTTCTTT.

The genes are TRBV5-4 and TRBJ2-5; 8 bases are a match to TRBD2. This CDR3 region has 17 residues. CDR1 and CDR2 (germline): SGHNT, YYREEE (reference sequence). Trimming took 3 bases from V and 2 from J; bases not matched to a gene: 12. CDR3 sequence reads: CASSSLAQTSGQETQYF. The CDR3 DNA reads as TGTGCCAGCAGCTCCCTAGCCCAAACTAGCGGACAAGAGACCCAGTACTTC.

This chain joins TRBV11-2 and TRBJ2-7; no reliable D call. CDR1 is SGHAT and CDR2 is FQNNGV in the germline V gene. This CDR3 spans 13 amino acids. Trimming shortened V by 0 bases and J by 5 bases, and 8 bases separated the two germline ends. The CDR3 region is CASSLDRRDEQYF. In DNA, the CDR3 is TGTGCCAGCAGCTTAGACCGCCGGGACGAGCAGTACTTC.

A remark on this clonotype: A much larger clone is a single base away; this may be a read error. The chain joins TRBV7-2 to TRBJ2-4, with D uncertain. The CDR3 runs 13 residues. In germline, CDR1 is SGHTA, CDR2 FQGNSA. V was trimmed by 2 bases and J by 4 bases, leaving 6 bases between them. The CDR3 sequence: CTSSLPAKNIQYF. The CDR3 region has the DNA TGTACCAGCAGCTTACCAGCTAAAAACATTCAGTACTTC. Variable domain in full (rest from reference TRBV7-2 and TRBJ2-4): GAGVSQSPSNKVTEKGKDVELRCDPISGHTALYWYRQSLGQGLEFLIYFQGNSAPDKSGLPSDRFSAERTGGSVSTLTIQRTQQEDSAVYLCTSSLPAKNIQYFGAGTRLSVL.

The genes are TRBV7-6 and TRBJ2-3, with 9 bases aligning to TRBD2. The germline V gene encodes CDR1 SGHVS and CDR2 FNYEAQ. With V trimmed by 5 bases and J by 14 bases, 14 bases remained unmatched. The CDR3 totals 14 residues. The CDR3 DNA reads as TGTGCCAGCAGCCCGGCGTGGGCTAGCGGGGAATGGTATTTT. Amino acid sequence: CASSPAWASGEWYF.

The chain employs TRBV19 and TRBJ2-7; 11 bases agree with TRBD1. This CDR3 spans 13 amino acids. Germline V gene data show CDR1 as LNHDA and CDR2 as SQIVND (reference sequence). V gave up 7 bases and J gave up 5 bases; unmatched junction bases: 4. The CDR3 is CASNKGQGDEQYF. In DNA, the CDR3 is TGTGCCAGTAACAAGGGACAGGGGGACGAGCAGTACTTC. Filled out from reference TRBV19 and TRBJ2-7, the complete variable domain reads DGGITQSPKYLFRKEGQNVTLSCEQNLNHDAMYWYRQDPGQGLRLIYYSQIVNDFQKGDIAEGYSVSREKKESFPLTVTSAQKNPTAFYLCASNKGQGDEQYFGPGTRLTVT.

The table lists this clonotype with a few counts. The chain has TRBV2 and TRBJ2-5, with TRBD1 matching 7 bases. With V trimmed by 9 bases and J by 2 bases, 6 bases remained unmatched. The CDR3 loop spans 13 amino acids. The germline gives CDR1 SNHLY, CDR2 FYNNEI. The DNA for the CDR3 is TGTGCCAGGAAAGGGACAGTTCAAGAGACCCAGTACTTC. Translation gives CARKGTVQETQYF.

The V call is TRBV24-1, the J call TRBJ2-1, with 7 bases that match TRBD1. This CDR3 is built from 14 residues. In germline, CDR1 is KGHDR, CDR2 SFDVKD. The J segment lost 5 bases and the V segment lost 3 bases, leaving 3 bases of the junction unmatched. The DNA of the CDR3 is TGTGCCACCAGTGATGAGGGACAGCACAATGAGCAGTTCTTC. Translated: CATSDEGQHNEQFF.

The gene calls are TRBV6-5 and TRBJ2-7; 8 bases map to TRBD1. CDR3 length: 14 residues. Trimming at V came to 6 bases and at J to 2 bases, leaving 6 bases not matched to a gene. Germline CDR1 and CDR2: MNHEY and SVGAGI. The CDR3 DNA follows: TGTGCCAGCAGCAGGGACAGGAAGACCTACGAGCAGTACTTC. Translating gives CASSRDRKTYEQYF.

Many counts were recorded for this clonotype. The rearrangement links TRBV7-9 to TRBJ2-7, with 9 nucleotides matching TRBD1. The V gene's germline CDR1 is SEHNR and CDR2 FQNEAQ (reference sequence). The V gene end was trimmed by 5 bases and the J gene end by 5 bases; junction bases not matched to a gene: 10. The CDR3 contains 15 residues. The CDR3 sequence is CASSPSGTGIHEQYF. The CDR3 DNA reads TGTGCCAGCAGCCCTTCCGGGACAGGGATCCACGAGCAGTACTTC.

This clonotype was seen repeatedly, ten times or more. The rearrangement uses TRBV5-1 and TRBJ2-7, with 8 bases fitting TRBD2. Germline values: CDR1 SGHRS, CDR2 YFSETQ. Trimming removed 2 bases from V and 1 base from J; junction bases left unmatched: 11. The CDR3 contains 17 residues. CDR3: CASSFRATAGGSYEQYF. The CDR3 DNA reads TGCGCCAGCAGCTTTCGAGCTACTGCGGGAGGTTCCTACGAGCAGTACTTC.

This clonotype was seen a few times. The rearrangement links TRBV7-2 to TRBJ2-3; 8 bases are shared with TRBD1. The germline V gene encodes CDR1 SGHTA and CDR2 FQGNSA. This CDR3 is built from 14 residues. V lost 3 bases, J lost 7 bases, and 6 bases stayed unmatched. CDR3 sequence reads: CASSFRQGKNTQYF. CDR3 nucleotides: TGTGCCAGCAGCTTTCGACAGGGGAAAAATACGCAGTATTTT.